This TCR beta chain was identified during a study of cytomegalovirus exposure and HLA in healthy donors. Study-level points and caveats: The listing of fewer than 200 TCR beta chains classed them as cytomegalovirus-associated. Earlier analysis yielded a pattern in which most TCR beta V segments were productive about 87% or about 30% of the time. Some highly shared sequence variants likely arose as a pipeline artifact.

It was with 60 Vbeta and 13 Jbeta primers that the PCR ran. Here immunoSEQ multiplex PCR was the method, and the copy in TCRdb shows in-frame clones only, minus some. The repertoire holds approximately 190,000 clones, with approximately 90% as singletons. The CDR3 contains 14 residues. CDR1 and CDR2 (germline): ENHRY, SYGVKD. J gave up 5 bases and V 6 bases, and 9 bases lay outside the gene matches. This clone was counted only a few times. Its antigen is not identified. This sequence was found in a boy between 2 and 15 years old in good health and CMV-seronegative. The rearrangement joins TRBV10-3 to TRBJ2-5; TRBD1 matches 7 bases. The sample taken for sequencing was PBMCs. The CDR3, as DNA: TGTGCCATCAGCAGTCCCGGGACAGTGGAGACCCAGTACTTC. It codes for CAISSPGTVETQYF.